This T cell receptor (beta chain) was profiled in a study of blood T cell repertoires in COVID-19. Whole-study context: Some COVID-19 samples were acute and others convalescent; all came from the United States, Italy and Spain. PBMCs, B-cell-depleted T cells, or T cells provided the cDNA or gDNA that made up the material.

Authors' analysis steps: Estimates of nucleated cell counts were drawn from the amplification of reference gene primers. TCRdb's table, derived via immunoSEQ multiplex PCR, lists solely in-frame clones and lacks some. V, J and clone size reflect that table, while D and trimming were determined from the DNA. This table holds around 90,000 clones, about 80% found once. Trimming took 1 base from V and 6 from J; bases not matched to a gene: 4. The CDR3 is 15 residues long. Germline-derived CDR1 and CDR2 are SEHNR and FQNEAQ (reference sequence). This TCR was sampled from a human donor in a cohort sampled during active COVID-19. The chain uses TRBV7-9 and TRBJ2-7; 12 bases fit TRBD1. Material: peripheral blood. CDR3 DNA sequence: TGTGCCAGCAGCTTAGGCGGGACAGGGGGCAGCGAGCAGTACTTC. This translates into CASSLGGTGGSEQYF.